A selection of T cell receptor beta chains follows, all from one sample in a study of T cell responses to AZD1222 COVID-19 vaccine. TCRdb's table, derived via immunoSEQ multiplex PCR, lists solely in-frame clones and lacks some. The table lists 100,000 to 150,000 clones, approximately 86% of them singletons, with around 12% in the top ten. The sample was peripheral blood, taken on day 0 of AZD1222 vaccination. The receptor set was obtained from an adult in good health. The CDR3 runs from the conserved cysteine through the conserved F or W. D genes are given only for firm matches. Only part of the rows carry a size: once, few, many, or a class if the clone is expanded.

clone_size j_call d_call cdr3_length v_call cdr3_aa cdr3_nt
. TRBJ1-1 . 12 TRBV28 CASSQTSTEAFF TGTGCCAGCAGCCAGACAAGCACTGAAGCTTTCTTT
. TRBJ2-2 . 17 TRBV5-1 CASSLVTGTANTGELFF TGCGCCAGCAGCTTGGTAACCGGGACGGCTAACACCGGGGAGCTGTTTTTT
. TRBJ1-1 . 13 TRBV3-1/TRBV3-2 CASSPNPGAEAFF TGTGCCAGCAGCCCTAACCCGGGGGCTGAAGCTTTCTTT
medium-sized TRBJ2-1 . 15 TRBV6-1 CASSESAGSFNEQFF TGTGCCAGCAGTGAATCGGCGGGGAGCTTCAATGAGCAGTTCTTC
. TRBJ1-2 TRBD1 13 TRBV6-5 CASSYGQGNGYTF TGTGCCAGCAGTTATGGACAGGGGAATGGCTACACCTTC
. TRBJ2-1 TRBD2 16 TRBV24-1 CATSDSGLAQNNEQFF TGTGCCACCAGTGATTCGGGACTAGCTCAGAACAATGAGCAGTTCTTC
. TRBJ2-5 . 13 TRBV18 CASRRQPQETQYF TGTGCCAGCAGACGACAACCTCAAGAGACCCAGTACTTC
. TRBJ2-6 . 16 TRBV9 CASTPGPHSGANVLTF TGTGCCAGCACCCCCGGGCCCCACTCTGGGGCCAACGTCCTGACTTTC
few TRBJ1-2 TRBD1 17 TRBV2 CASSENGAGGVIHGYTF TGTGCCAGCAGTGAAAATGGGGCAGGGGGCGTGATCCATGGCTACACCTTC
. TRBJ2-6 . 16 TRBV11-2 CASSRQHSSGANVLTF TGTGCCAGCAGCCGTCAACATAGCTCTGGGGCCAACGTCCTGACTTTC
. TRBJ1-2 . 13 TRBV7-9 CASSLPGNYGYTF TGTGCCAGCAGCTTGCCGGGGAACTATGGCTACACCTTC
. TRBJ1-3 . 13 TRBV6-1 CASSEGSGNTIYF TGTGCCAGCAGTGAAGGCTCTGGAAACACCATATATTTT
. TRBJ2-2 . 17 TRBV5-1 CASVRNPGVANTGELFF TGCGCCAGCGTTAGAAACCCAGGGGTGGCAAATACCGGGGAGCTGTTTTTT
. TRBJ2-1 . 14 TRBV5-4 CASSFGTPTNEQFF TGTGCCAGCAGCTTCGGGACTCCTACAAATGAGCAGTTCTTC
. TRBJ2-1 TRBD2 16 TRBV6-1 CASSGIAGGRSNEQFF TGTGCCAGCAGTGGAATAGCGGGGGGGAGAAGTAATGAGCAGTTCTTC
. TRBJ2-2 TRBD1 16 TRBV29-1 CSVTGGLATNTGELFF TGCAGCGTAACAGGGGGTCTAGCCACGAACACCGGGGAGCTGTTTTTT
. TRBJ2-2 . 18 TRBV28 CASSFLLRARGLTGELFF TGTGCCAGCAGTTTTTTGCTCAGGGCAAGGGGACTTACCGGGGAGCTGTTTTTT
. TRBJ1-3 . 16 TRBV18 CASSPQVGSSGNTIYF TGTGCCAGCTCACCACAGGTGGGGAGCTCTGGAAACACCATATATTTT
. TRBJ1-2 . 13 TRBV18 CASSPVRGEAYTF TGTGCCAGCTCACCAGTTCGGGGGGAAGCCTACACCTTC
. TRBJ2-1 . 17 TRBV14 CASSPPWGLTGARWPFF TGTGCCAGCAGCCCGCCTTGGGGGCTTACCGGGGCCAGATGGCCGTTCTTC
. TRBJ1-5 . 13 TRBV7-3 CASSRRLHQPQHF TGTGCCAGCAGCCGACGTTTGCATCAGCCCCAGCATTTT
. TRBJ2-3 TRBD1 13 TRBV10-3 CALGGQGTDTQYF TGTGCCCTAGGGGGCCAGGGCACAGATACGCAGTATTTT
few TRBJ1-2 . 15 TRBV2 CASRGLGGDHYGYTF TGTGCCAGCAGGGGGCTAGGAGGGGATCACTATGGCTACACCTTC
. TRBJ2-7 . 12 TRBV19 CASSSGSYEQYF TGTGCCAGTAGTAGCGGTTCCTACGAGCAGTACTTC
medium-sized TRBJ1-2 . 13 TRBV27 CASSLGGARGYTF TGTGCCAGCAGCCTAGGAGGGGCGCGTGGCTACACCTTC
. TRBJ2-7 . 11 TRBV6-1 CASSDWYEQYF TGTGCCAGCAGTGATTGGTACGAGCAGTACTTC
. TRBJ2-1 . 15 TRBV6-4 CASSDSADSGNEQFF TGTGCCAGCAGTGACTCTGCGGATTCGGGGAATGAGCAGTTCTTC
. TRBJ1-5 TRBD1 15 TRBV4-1 CASSRGQGSNQPQHF TGCGCCAGCAGCCGAGGACAGGGCAGCAATCAGCCCCAGCATTTT
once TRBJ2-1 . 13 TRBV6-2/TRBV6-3 CASSYNFGAEQFF TGTGCCAGCAGTTATAACTTCGGCGCTGAGCAGTTCTTC
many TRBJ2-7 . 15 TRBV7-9 CASSPWGGTESEQYF TGTGCCAGCAGCCCCTGGGGTGGGACTGAATCCGAGCAGTACTTC
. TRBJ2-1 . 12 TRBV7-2 CASSSYANEQFF TGTGCCAGCAGCTCATACGCCAATGAGCAGTTCTTC
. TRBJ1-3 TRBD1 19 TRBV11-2 CASSSGGRGPYPSGNTIYF TGTGCCAGCAGCTCAGGGGGCAGGGGGCCCTATCCCTCTGGAAACACCATATATTTT
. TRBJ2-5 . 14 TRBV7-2 CASRARTATETQYF TGTGCCAGCAGGGCTCGGACAGCCACAGAGACCCAGTACTTC
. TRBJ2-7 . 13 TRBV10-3 CAIRNIGAYEQYF TGTGCCATCAGGAATATAGGCGCCTACGAGCAGTACTTC
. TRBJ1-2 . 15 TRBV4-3 CASSQGWGYGGGYTF TGCGCCAGCAGCCAAGGTTGGGGTTATGGAGGGGGCTACACCTTC
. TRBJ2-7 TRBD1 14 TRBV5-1 CASSLTGVGYEQYF TGCGCCAGCAGCTTGACAGGGGTGGGCTACGAGCAGTACTTC
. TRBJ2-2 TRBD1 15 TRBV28 CASTEGTGNTGELFF TGTGCCAGCACCGAGGGGACAGGGAACACCGGGGAGCTGTTTTTT
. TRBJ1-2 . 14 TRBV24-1 CATSDFGPNYGYTF TGTGCCACCAGTGATTTTGGCCCTAACTATGGCTACACCTTC
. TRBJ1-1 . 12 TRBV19 CASTGGQREAFF TGTGCCAGTACTGGAGGACAGCGAGAAGCTTTCTTT
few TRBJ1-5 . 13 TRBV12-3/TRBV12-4 CASSQSGFQPQHF TGTGCCAGCAGTCAATCGGGGTTTCAGCCCCAGCATTTT
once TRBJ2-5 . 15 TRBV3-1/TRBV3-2 CASSQPSVKVETQYF TGTGCCAGCAGCCAACCTAGCGTTAAAGTAGAGACCCAGTACTTC
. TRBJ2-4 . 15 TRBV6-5 CASSSAGVAKNIQYF TGTGCCAGCAGTTCGGCAGGGGTTGCCAAAAACATTCAGTACTTC
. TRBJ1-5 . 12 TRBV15 CATSSAGGAQHF TGTGCCACCAGCAGTGCGGGGGGTGCCCAGCATTTT
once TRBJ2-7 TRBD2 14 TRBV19 CASSPRGGDPEQYF TGTGCCAGTAGTCCCCGCGGGGGAGATCCTGAGCAGTACTTC
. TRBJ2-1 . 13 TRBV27 CASSSRPYNEQFF TGTGCCAGCAGTTCCAGACCCTACAATGAGCAGTTCTTC
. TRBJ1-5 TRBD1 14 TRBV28 CASSLTGAQGPQHF TGTGCCAGCAGTTTAACAGGGGCCCAAGGGCCCCAGCATTTT
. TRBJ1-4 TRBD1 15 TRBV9 CASSVGDRLYEKLFF TGTGCCAGCAGCGTAGGGGACAGGCTTTATGAAAAACTGTTTTTT
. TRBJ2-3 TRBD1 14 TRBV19 CASGGTGFTNTQYF TGTGCCAGTGGGGGGACAGGATTCACGAATACGCAGTATTTT
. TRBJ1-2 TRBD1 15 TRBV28 CASSSIRQGLYGYTF TGTGCCAGCAGTTCCATCCGACAGGGGCTATATGGCTACACCTTC
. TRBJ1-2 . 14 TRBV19 CASSPIDRNYGYTF TGTGCCAGTAGCCCCATCGACCGAAACTATGGCTACACCTTC
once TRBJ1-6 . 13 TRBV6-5 CASSYQEISPLHF TGTGCCAGCAGTTACCAAGAGATTTCACCCCTCCACTTT
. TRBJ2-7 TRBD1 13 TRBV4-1 CASSLDRVGEQYF TGCGCCAGCAGCCTGGACAGGGTGGGCGAGCAGTACTTC
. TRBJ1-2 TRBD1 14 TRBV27 CASSLTGAGYGYTF TGTGCCAGCAGTTTAACAGGGGCCGGCTATGGCTACACCTTC
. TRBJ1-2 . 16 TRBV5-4 CASSYIPERTNYGYTF TGTGCCAGCAGCTACATACCGGAACGCACTAACTATGGCTACACCTTC
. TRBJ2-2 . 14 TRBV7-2 CASSLVGSSGELFF TGTGCCAGCAGCTTAGTCGGTAGCTCCGGGGAGCTGTTTTTT
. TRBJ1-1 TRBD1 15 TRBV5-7 CASSLIQGALGETFF TGTGCCAGCAGCTTGATCCAGGGGGCGTTGGGCGAGACTTTCTTT
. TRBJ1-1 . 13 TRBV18 CASSPNQDEGAFF TGTGCCAGCTCACCAAACCAGGATGAGGGAGCTTTCTTT